This TCR beta chain was documented in a study of T cell responses to AZD1222 COVID-19 vaccine. About this clone: Its specificity is unknown.

Broader study findings: Within unmutated variant regions lay the reported targets of nearly half of spike-specific TCRs.

The CDR3 sequence is 14 residues long. Germline-derived CDR1 and CDR2 are MDHEN and SYDVKM. V was clipped by 7 bases and J by 4 bases; unmatched bases: 7. The data were produced by immunoSEQ multiplex PCR, yet TCRdb's version contains in-frame clones alone and is incomplete. The profile shows 69,000 or so clones, more than 70% of them singletons. Sequencing used peripheral blood, obtained 28 days after the second dose of the MenACWY control vaccine. This clonotype originated in an adult who received the MenACWY meningococcal vaccine as a control. The chain employs TRBV28 and TRBJ1-2; TRBD1 matches at 9 bases. CDR3 in DNA: TGTGCCAGCAATTACCGGGACAGGGTCTATGGCTACACCTTC. This sequence encodes CASNYRDRVYGYTF.